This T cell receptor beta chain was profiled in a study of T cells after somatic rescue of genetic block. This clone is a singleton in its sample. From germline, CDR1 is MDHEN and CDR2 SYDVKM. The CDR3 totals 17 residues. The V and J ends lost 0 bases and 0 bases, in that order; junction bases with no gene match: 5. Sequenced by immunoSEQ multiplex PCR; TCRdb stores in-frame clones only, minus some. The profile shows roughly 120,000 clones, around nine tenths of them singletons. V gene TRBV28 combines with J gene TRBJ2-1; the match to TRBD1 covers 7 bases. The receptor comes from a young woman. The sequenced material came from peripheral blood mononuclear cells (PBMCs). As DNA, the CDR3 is TGTGCCAGCAGTTTATGGACAGGGCAGCCCTCCTACAATGAGCAGTTCTTC. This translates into CASSLWTGQPSYNEQFF.